Each of the 13 T cell receptor beta chains below was sequenced from the same sample in a study of CD8+ T cells in alopecia areata. Reverse transcription of extracted RNA yielded cDNA, which provided the sequencing template. Assay used: immunoSEQ multiplex PCR; TCRdb lists only in-frame clones, some missing. The table lists some 220,000 clones, about 58% of them singletons, with about 1.6% in the top ten. The treatment denotes: oral pan-JAK inhibitor, 5-10 mg twice daily. The sample consisted of CD4+ T cells sorted from blood, taken at week 4, from a patient treated with tofacitinib. These receptors were collected from a human donor with alopecia areata.

V and J are TRBV9 and TRBJ1-1; possibly TRBD1 for D (6 bases). There are 16 residues in the CDR3. Germline-derived CDR1 and CDR2 are SGDLS and YYNGEE. Trimming stripped 3 bases from V and 1 base from J, with 16 bases between. The CDR3 loop reads CASSGKPGTPNTEAFF. CDR3 sequence (DNA): TGTGCCAGCAGCGGGAAGCCCGGGACACCGAACACTGAAGCTTTCTTT.

This clone was seen more than once but under ten times. The rearrangement uses TRBV18 and TRBJ2-1, with unresolved D. CDR1 KGHSH and CDR2 LQKENI come from the germline V gene. Trimming left V 2 bases short and J 7 bases short, with 9 bases between. This CDR3 has 13 residues. CDR3 in amino acids: CASSPAFGNEQFF. CDR3 DNA: TGTGCCAGCTCACCAGCTTTTGGTAATGAGCAGTTCTTC.

The chain couples TRBV30 to TRBJ1-4; TRBD1 aligns across 8 bases. V lost 1 base, J lost 8 bases, and 6 bases stayed unmatched. Germline CDR1 GTSNPN, CDR2 SVGIG (reference sequence). The CDR3 is 14 amino acids. The CDR3 DNA sequence: TGTGCCTGGAGTGCGACAGGGGTTCAAGAAAAACTGTTTTTT. The encoded protein is CAWSATGVQEKLFF.

The rearrangement uses TRBV29-1 and TRBJ2-7; 9 nucleotides match TRBD1. The germline gives CDR1 SQVTM, CDR2 ANQGSEA. The J segment lost 7 bases and the V segment lost 6 bases, leaving 13 bases of the junction unmatched. The CDR3 has 14 amino acids. Written as DNA, the CDR3 is TGCAGCGTCGCAGGGGGACAGGGTAATTCTGAGCAGTACTTC. It yields the protein CSVAGGQGNSEQYF.

This chain connects TRBV30 to TRBJ2-7; D perhaps matches TRBD2 (5 bases). The ends were cut back, 3 bases at V and 3 bases at J, with 12 bases in the middle. Germline-derived CDR1 and CDR2 are GTSNPN and SVGIG (reference sequence). This CDR3 is 13 amino acids long. Here the CDR3 DNA reads TGTGCCTGGAGCGACGGACTGGACTACGAGCAGTACTTC. Its translation is CAWSDGLDYEQYF.

V is TRBV29-1 and J is TRBJ2-7, with 8 bases identical to TRBD2. Trimming at V came to 7 bases and at J to 1 base, leaving 12 bases not matched to a gene. The CDR3 spans 15 residues. The germline V gene encodes CDR1 SQVTM and CDR2 ANQGSEA. The CDR3 loop reads CSAASSGGGSYEQYF. CDR3 in DNA: TGCAGCGCAGCCTCCAGCGGGGGTGGGTCCTACGAGCAGTACTTC.

The chain links TRBV27 to TRBJ1-6, with 9 bases matching TRBD1. The CDR3 covers 15 residues. J lost 9 bases, V lost 6 bases, and 9 bases had no gene match. The germline CDR1 and CDR2 sequences are MNHEY and SMNVEV (reference sequence). CDR3 loop: CASSNTGTGLSPLHF. The CDR3 DNA reads as TGTGCCAGCAGCAACACCGGGACAGGGCTTTCACCCCTCCACTTT.

The chain uses TRBV5-1 and TRBJ2-6; D is ambiguous. Trimming removed 2 bases from V and 0 bases from J, with 9 bases in between. The CDR3 length is 16 residues. Germline-derived CDR1 and CDR2 are SGHRS and YFSETQ. The DNA of the CDR3 is TGCGCCAGCAGCTTCGGCGCAAGCTCTGGGGCCAACGTCCTGACTTTC. Residues: CASSFGASSGANVLTF.

At least ten counts were recorded for this clone. The chain links TRBV14 to TRBJ1-2; D is uncertain. From germline, CDR1 is SGHDN and CDR2 FVKESK. CDR3 length: 13 amino acids. V dropped 1 base and J dropped 6 bases, with 9 bases sitting between them. DNA of the CDR3: TGTGCCAGCAGCCAAGGACCTTGGGATGGCTACACCTTC. Translation gives CASSQGPWDGYTF.

The chain couples TRBV2 to TRBJ1-5; D perhaps matches TRBD1 (6 bases). The CDR3 is 15 amino acids. Germline V gene lookup returns CDR1 SNHLY and CDR2 FYNNEI. With 6 bases removed from V and 1 base from J, the gap between germline ends came to 13 bases. DNA of the CDR3: TGTGCCAGCAGGAACAGGGAGGGAAGCAATCAGCCCCAGCATTTT. Encoded protein: CASRNREGSNQPQHF.

This chain joins TRBV7-9 and TRBJ2-7, with D possibly matching TRBD1 (6 bases). Trimming shortened V by 0 bases and J by 7 bases, and 10 bases separated the two germline ends. Germline V gene lookup returns CDR1 SEHNR and CDR2 FQNEAQ (reference sequence). CDR3 length equals 13 residues. This CDR3 reads CASSLAAGEEQYF. In nucleotides, the CDR3 is TGTGCCAGCAGCTTAGCGGCAGGGGAGGAGCAGTACTTC.

The chain is built from TRBV30 and TRBJ2-1; D possibly corresponds to TRBD1 (5 bases). Trimming took 0 bases from V and 3 from J, leaving 9 bases between them. The CDR3 loop spans 14 amino acids. The V gene's germline CDR1 is GTSNPN and CDR2 SVGIG (reference sequence). The CDR3 reads CAWSVGRGYNEQFF. In DNA, the CDR3 is TGTGCCTGGAGTGTCGGTAGGGGCTACAATGAGCAGTTCTTC.

This clone was seen a handful of times. V and J are TRBV4-3 and TRBJ2-4; 9 positions match TRBD1. The trim removed 0 bases at V and 6 bases at J, leaving 6 bases unmatched. The germline CDR1 and CDR2 sequences are LGHNA and YSLEER. The CDR3 spans 16 residues. The CDR3 bases are TGCGCCAGCAGCCAAGAGCCTCGGGACAGGGTAAACATTCAGTACTTC. It encodes CASSQEPRDRVNIQYF.